The 27 T cell receptor beta chains in this list originate from one sample, sequenced in a study of blood T cell repertoires in COVID-19. Sequenced by immunoSEQ multiplex PCR; TCRdb stores in-frame clones only, minus some. The sample lists roughly 430,000 clones; roughly 84% were seen once. The specimen was PBMCs or T cells enriched from blood (not recorded which). The receptors were gathered from a young woman who had been exposed to COVID-19.

The genes are TRBV3-1 (or the pseudogene TRBV3-2) and TRBJ1-1, with D unclear. Germline V gene data show CDR1 as LGHDT and CDR2 as YNNKEL (reference sequence). Trimming pared 1 base from V and 4 bases from J, leaving 16 bases between. This CDR3 region has 16 residues. CDR3 residues: CASSQGLRVLGTEAFF. DNA for the CDR3: TGTGCCAGCAGCCAAGGACTAAGGGTCCTTGGCACTGAAGCTTTCTTT.

The chain has TRBV2 and TRBJ1-3, with 9 bases lining up with TRBD1. Germline CDR1 reads SNHLY; CDR2 reads FYNNEI. The CDR3 runs 15 residues. V lost 6 bases and J lost 4; bases outside the gene matches: 7. The DNA for the CDR3 is TGTGCCAGCAGCTTCACAGGGGGCAAAGGAAACACCATATATTTT. Its protein is CASSFTGGKGNTIYF.

The chain carries TRBV30 and TRBJ1-3, with D uncertain. The ends were cut back, 3 bases at V and 4 bases at J, with 10 bases in the middle. There are 13 residues in the CDR3. The V gene's germline CDR1 is GTSNPN and CDR2 SVGIG (reference sequence). CDR3 sequence (DNA): TGTGCCTGGAGAACACGAGGGGGAAACACCATATATTTT. Its protein is CAWRTRGGNTIYF.

This clone showed up just a few times. This CDR3 is also generated by other DNA sequences in the sample. The chain employs TRBV5-4 and TRBJ1-1; the D is unclear. CDR1 and CDR2 from the germline V gene are SGHNT and YYREEE (reference sequence). The V and J ends lost 0 bases and 0 bases respectively, with 6 bases between them. The CDR3 spans 14 residues. CDR3 coding DNA: TGTGCCAGCAGCTTGGTACAGATGAACACTGAAGCTTTCTTT. Its translation is CASSLVQMNTEAFF.

The rearrangement links TRBV3-1 (or the pseudogene TRBV3-2) to TRBJ2-7, with D unresolved. There are 13 residues in the CDR3. V was clipped by 0 bases and J by 5 bases, with 8 bases between them. Germline values: CDR1 LGHDT, CDR2 YNNKEL (reference sequence). The CDR3 is CASSQDSGNEQYF. CDR3 nucleotides: TGTGCCAGCAGCCAAGATTCCGGTAACGAGCAGTACTTC.

The rearrangement uses TRBV11-3 and TRBJ2-2; D uncertain. The CDR3 is 13 residues long. Trimming pared 5 bases from V and 6 bases from J, leaving 10 bases between. Per germline, CDR1 SGHNT and CDR2 YENEEA. CDR3 nucleotides: TGTGCCAGCAGCGCCTACAGTGCCGGGGAGCTGTTTTTT. Residues: CASSAYSAGELFF.

This chain joins TRBV7-9 and TRBJ2-2; TRBD1 matches at 7 bases. The V and J ends lost 6 bases and 4 bases, in that order; junction bases with no gene match: 5. The CDR3 loop spans 14 amino acids. CDR1 SEHNR and CDR2 FQNEAQ come from the germline V gene (reference sequence). CDR3 region: CASRRQGSTGELFF. The CDR3 bases are TGTGCCAGCAGGAGACAGGGATCCACCGGGGAGCTGTTTTTT.

The chain joins TRBV7-8 to TRBJ1-5, with 9 positions matching TRBD1. CDR3 size: 17 residues. V gave up 2 bases and J gave up 5 bases; unmatched junction bases: 10. CDR1 is SGHVS and CDR2 is FQNEAQ in the germline V gene. The CDR3 DNA reads as TGTGCCAGCAGCTTATTACAGGGACAGGGCAATTATCAGCCCCAGCATTTT. It specifies CASSLLQGQGNYQPQHF. Based on the CDR3 plus reference TRBV7-8 and TRBJ1-5, the full variable domain is GAGVSQSPRYKVAKRGQDVALRCDPISGHVSLFWYQQALGQGPEFLTYFQNEAQLDKSGLPSDRFFAERPEGSVSTLKIQRTQQEDSAVYLCASSLLQGQGNYQPQHFGDGTRLSIL.

This chain connects TRBV10-1 to TRBJ1-1, with 7 positions matching TRBD1. Trimming at V came to 2 bases and at J to 4 bases, leaving 1 base not matched to a gene. The CDR3 sequence is 13 residues long. CDR1 is WNHNN and CDR2 is SYGVQD in the germline V gene (reference sequence). The CDR3 is CASSEQGVTEAFF. CDR3 DNA: TGCGCCAGCAGTGAGCAGGGGGTCACTGAAGCTTTCTTT.

The chain recombines TRBV29-1 with TRBJ1-2; D ambiguous. CDR1 SQVTM and CDR2 ANQGSEA come from the germline V gene. The V gene lost 5 bases and the J gene lost 3 bases, with 10 bases spanning the gap. This CDR3 spans 12 amino acids. In nucleotides, the CDR3 is TGCAGCGTTCGAGGATTCGACTATGGCTACACCTTC. This translates into CSVRGFDYGYTF.

This chain uses TRBV14 with TRBJ1-1; weak D call: TRBD1 (5 bases). The CDR3 is 15 amino acids. Trimming removed 4 bases at V and 3 bases at J, with 15 bases between. CDR1 is SGHDN and CDR2 is FVKESK in the germline V gene. CDR3 DNA sequence: TGTGCCAGCAGCCGTCCCGGGACTCTGGACACTGAAGCTTTCTTT. Translated, it gives CASSRPGTLDTEAFF.

The chain couples TRBV2 to TRBJ1-2; D is ambiguous. Germline lookup yields CDR1 SNHLY and CDR2 FYNNEI. The CDR3 contains 15 residues. Trimming removed 5 bases from V and 0 bases from J, with 13 bases in between. CDR3 amino acids: CASSLGFNPNYGYTF. As DNA, the CDR3 is TGTGCCAGCAGTCTCGGGTTTAACCCTAACTATGGCTACACCTTC.

This chain links TRBV28 with TRBJ1-5, with D uncertain. This CDR3 comprises 14 residues. V was trimmed by 0 bases and J by 2 bases, leaving 5 bases between them. From germline, CDR1 is MDHEN and CDR2 SYDVKM. The CDR3 DNA reads TGTGCCAGCAGTTTATGGGCAGGCAATCAGCCCCAGCATTTT. Translated, it gives CASSLWAGNQPQHF. Full variable domain (outside the CDR3, taken from reference TRBV28 and TRBJ1-5): DVKVTQSSRYLVKRTGEKVFLECVQDMDHENMFWYRQDPGLGLRLIYFSYDVKMKEKGDIPEGYSVSREKKERFSLILESASTNQTSMYLCASSLWAGNQPQHFGDGTRLSIL.

A single count supports this clone. The chain has TRBV3-1 (or the pseudogene TRBV3-2) and TRBJ2-4, with 7 bases lining up with TRBD2. From germline, CDR1 is LGHDT and CDR2 YNNKEL (reference sequence). The V segment lost 0 bases and the J segment 2 bases; nucleotides outside the gene matches: 7. The CDR3 is made up of 17 amino acids. The DNA of the CDR3 is TGTGCCAGCAGCCAAGAGGGAGGGGCCAGAACCAAAAACATTCAGTACTTC. The encoded protein is CASSQEGGARTKNIQYF.

The sample holds a few counts of this clone. This chain joins TRBV4-2 and TRBJ2-3; 13 bases are a match to TRBD2. Trimming removed 0 bases from V and 1 base from J; junction bases left unmatched: 4. The CDR3 is 18 amino acids. Germline V gene data show CDR1 as LGHNA and CDR2 as YNFKEQ. Here the CDR3 DNA reads TGTGCCAGCAGCCAAGATGGACTAGCGGGGGACCGCACAGATACGCAGTATTTT. Translating gives CASSQDGLAGDRTDTQYF.

The chain combines TRBV6-2 or TRBV6-3 with TRBJ2-5; possibly TRBD1 for D (5 bases). This CDR3 has 12 residues. The V end lost 4 bases, the J end lost 5 bases, and 8 bases lay between the germline ends. CDR1 MNHEY and CDR2 SVGEGT come from the germline V gene. In DNA, the CDR3 is TGTGCCAGCAGTTTGAACAGGGAGACCCAGTACTTC. As protein: CASSLNRETQYF.

The J gene is TRBJ2-3, the V gene TRBV10-1; D gene uncertain. The length of the CDR3 is 13 residues. From germline, CDR1 is WNHNN and CDR2 SYGVQD (reference sequence). Trimming removed 7 bases at V and 2 bases at J, with 10 bases between. CDR3 amino acids: CASNWSVTDTQYF. The CDR3 bases are TGCGCCAGCAATTGGTCGGTCACAGATACGCAGTATTTT.

This chain connects TRBV30 to TRBJ2-2, with D perhaps matching TRBD1 (5 bases). The ends were cut back, 4 bases at V and 3 bases at J, with 6 bases in the middle. This CDR3 has 12 residues. Germline CDR1 and CDR2: GTSNPN and SVGIG (reference sequence). CDR3 sequence: CAWIGDTGELFF. CDR3 coding DNA: TGTGCCTGGATAGGGGACACCGGGGAGCTGTTTTTT.

The chain links TRBV5-1 to TRBJ2-7; possible D gene TRBD1, 5 bases. The CDR3 covers 16 residues. V was shortened by 0 bases and J by 0 bases, with 13 bases between the two germline ends. The germline V gene encodes CDR1 SGHRS and CDR2 YFSETQ. CDR3 nucleotide sequence: TGCGCCAGCAGCTTGGCCGAGCAGGGCCTCTCCTACGAGCAGTACTTC. Protein product: CASSLAEQGLSYEQYF. Looking up the rest from reference TRBV5-1 and TRBJ2-7 gives the full variable domain: KAGVTQTPRYLIKTRGQQVTLSCSPISGHRSVSWYQQTPGQGLQFLFEYFSETQRNKGNFPGRFSGRQFSNSRSEMNVSTLELGDSALYLCASSLAEQGLSYEQYFGPGTRLTVT.

About this clone: At one of its ends the junction is not consistent with the germline gene, which may arise from a read error. This sequence joins TRBV7-7 and TRBJ2-5; 8 bases agree with TRBD2. This CDR3 region has 15 residues. Germline values: CDR1 SSHAT, CDR2 FNYEAQ (reference sequence). DNA for the CDR3: TGTGCTAGCAGCTTCGCGGGGGGTGGCCAAGAGACCCAGTACTTC. Protein: CASSFAGGGQETQYF.

The chain recombines TRBV3-1 (or the pseudogene TRBV3-2) with TRBJ2-5; 7 bases align to TRBD1. Germline CDR1 and CDR2: LGHDT and YNNKEL (reference sequence). This CDR3 is 13 amino acids long. V shed 3 bases, J shed 12 bases, and the junction held 10 bases outside the gene matches. As DNA, the CDR3 is TGTGCCAGCAGCCAGACCCGGACAGGCTCAAAGTACTTC. Its protein product is CASSQTRTGSKYF.

The chain has TRBV5-4 and TRBJ1-2; 7 positions match TRBD1. V lost 5 bases to trimming and J lost 3 bases; unmatched junction nucleotides: 7. The CDR3 is 14 residues long. In germline, CDR1 is SGHNT, CDR2 YYREEE (reference sequence). The CDR3 bases are TGTGCCAGCAGGGGTGGACAGGTTCACTATGGCTACACCTTC. Its translation: CASRGGQVHYGYTF.

This rearrangement joins TRBV27 to TRBJ1-6; D remains ambiguous. The CDR3 runs 14 residues. Germline assignment: CDR1 MNHEY and CDR2 SMNVEV (reference sequence). V was pared by 3 bases and J by 5 bases, with 8 bases between. The CDR3 nucleotides read TGTGCCAGCAGTTTCTGGCGGGATAATTCACCCCTCCACTTT. Its translation: CASSFWRDNSPLHF.

The chain couples TRBV28 to TRBJ1-1, with unresolved D. This CDR3 is 12 amino acids long. CDR1 and CDR2 from the germline V gene are MDHEN and SYDVKM. V lost 9 bases to trimming and J lost 7 bases, with 15 bases between them. The chain's CDR3 is CASGPMALEAFF. In nucleotides, the CDR3 is TGTGCCAGTGGGCCCATGGCACTTGAAGCTTTCTTT.

This rearrangement joins TRBV18 to TRBJ2-5, with 7 nucleotides matching TRBD1. V shed 5 bases and J 3 bases; nucleotides not matched to a gene: 6. Germline lookup yields CDR1 KGHSH and CDR2 LQKENI. This CDR3 comprises 14 residues. As DNA, the CDR3 is TGTGCCAGCTCAGCTTTAGACAGGGAAGAGACCCAGTACTTC. This encodes CASSALDREETQYF.

This clone was counted a few times. This rearrangement joins TRBV2 to TRBJ2-7; 7 bases agree with TRBD2. This CDR3 is 14 amino acids long. Trimming took 3 bases from V and 4 from J; bases not matched to a gene: 6. Germline CDR1 and CDR2: SNHLY and FYNNEI. This CDR3 reads CASSDGLAAYEQYF. The CDR3 nucleotides read TGTGCCAGCAGTGATGGTCTAGCGGCATACGAGCAGTACTTC.

This chain connects TRBV5-1 to TRBJ1-2; TRBD1 might be the D (6 bases). CDR1 SGHRS and CDR2 YFSETQ come from the germline V gene. This CDR3 region has 13 residues. The ends were cut back, 7 bases at V and 3 bases at J, with 13 bases in the middle. The CDR3 protein is CASSRGGDYGYTF. For the CDR3, the DNA is TGCGCCAGCTCCAGGGGTGGGGACTATGGCTACACCTTC.